The 20 T cell receptor beta chains given below trace back to one sample, sequenced in a study of blood T cell repertoires in COVID-19. Assay used: immunoSEQ multiplex PCR; TCRdb lists only in-frame clones, some missing. This table holds tens of thousands of clones, 87% found once. Sequencing used peripheral blood. Receptors originate from a man aged 50-60 years with active COVID-19.

V gene TRBV29-1 combines with J gene TRBJ2-1, with D possibly being TRBD1 (5 bases). Germline CDR1 is SQVTM and CDR2 is ANQGSEA. This CDR3 has 12 amino acids. Trimming removed 2 bases at V and 8 bases at J, with 10 bases between. CDR3 DNA sequence: TGCAGCGTTGAAAAAGGGGTACATGAGCAGTTCTTC. Its protein is CSVEKGVHEQFF.

V usage is TRBV5-5 and J usage is TRBJ1-1; D uncertain. The germline gives CDR1 SGHKS, CDR2 YYEKEE (reference sequence). Trimming removed 2 bases at V and 1 base at J, with 9 bases between. This CDR3 is built from 14 residues. Written as DNA, the CDR3 is TGTGCCAGCAGCTTTCGCGGGCCGAACACTGAAGCTTTCTTT. It yields the protein CASSFRGPNTEAFF.

This clone was seen a single time. This chain links TRBV5-6 with TRBJ2-1; 7 bases line up with TRBD1. Per the germline V gene, CDR1 is SGHDT and CDR2 is YYEEEE. The CDR3 is made up of 16 amino acids. Unmatched junction bases numbered 11, after V lost 4 bases and J lost 4 bases. Here the CDR3 reads CASSHQDGTEYNEQFF. In DNA form, the CDR3 reads TGTGCCAGCAGCCACCAAGATGGGACAGAGTACAATGAGCAGTTCTTC.

The gene calls are TRBV12-3 or TRBV12-4 and TRBJ2-7; D gene uncertain. The CDR3 spans 12 residues. V was cut by 3 bases and J by 6 bases, with 9 bases left in between. The CDR3 bases are TGTGCCAGCAGTTTCGCCGGTGGCGAGCAGTACTTC. Its protein is CASSFAGGEQYF.

The gene calls are TRBV7-9 and TRBJ1-4; D unclear. Trimming took off 0 bases at V and 1 base at J, with 6 bases between the two ends. Germline-derived CDR1 and CDR2 are SEHNR and FQNEAQ (reference sequence). The CDR3 runs 15 residues. The CDR3 DNA follows: TGTGCCAGCAGCTTAGCGTCCCTAACTAATGAAAAACTGTTTTTT. It specifies CASSLASLTNEKLFF.

The J gene is TRBJ2-3, the V gene TRBV24-1; D not resolved. CDR1 is KGHDR, CDR2 SFDVKD, per germline. This CDR3 is 15 amino acids long. V was shortened by 3 bases and J by 3 bases, with 12 bases between the two germline ends. CDR3 nucleotide sequence: TGTGCCACCAGTGATAATTGGCGAGGTACAGATACGCAGTATTTT. The encoded protein is CATSDNWRGTDTQYF.

This chain joins TRBV7-2 and TRBJ2-3; TRBD1 is a possible D gene (5 bases). This CDR3 comprises 14 residues. The V gene lost 7 bases and the J gene lost 0 bases, with 11 bases spanning the gap. CDR1 and CDR2 from the germline V gene are SGHTA and FQGNSA. The CDR3 loop is CASTTGPSTDTQYF. CDR3 nucleotides: TGTGCCAGCACTACAGGTCCTAGCACAGATACGCAGTATTTT.

This clone appeared a single time. The genes are TRBV6-5 and TRBJ1-6; D unclear. The CDR3 extends over 15 amino acids. The V gene lost 7 bases and the J gene lost 2 bases, with 12 bases spanning the gap. Looked up from germline, CDR1 is MNHEY and CDR2 is SVGAGI. CDR3 sequence reads: CASKGRETYNSPLHF. CDR3 DNA: TGTGCCAGCAAAGGGAGGGAAACCTATAATTCACCCCTCCACTTT.

The chain combines TRBV19 with TRBJ1-5, with D possibly TRBD1 on 6 matching bases. The CDR3 spans 17 residues. Between the trimmed V and J ends, which lost 5 bases and 0 bases, there was a span of 17 bases. Germline lookup yields CDR1 LNHDA and CDR2 SQIVND (reference sequence). The chain's CDR3 is CASSVSTGPNSNQPQHF. As DNA, the CDR3 is TGTGCCAGTAGTGTCTCAACAGGGCCCAATAGCAATCAGCCCCAGCATTTT. Variable domain in full (rest from reference TRBV19 and TRBJ1-5): DGGITQSPKYLFRKEGQNVTLSCEQNLNHDAMYWYRQDPGQGLRLIYYSQIVNDFQKGDIAEGYSVSREKKESFPLTVTSAQKNPTAFYLCASSVSTGPNSNQPQHFGDGTRLSIL.

This chain links TRBV7-8 with TRBJ2-1; 9 positions match TRBD2. The CDR3 has 14 amino acids. Germline V gene lookup returns CDR1 SGHVS and CDR2 FQNEAQ. V dropped 2 bases and J dropped 12; count of bases not matched to a gene: 8. The CDR3: CASSLLGAGGGQFF. CDR3 in DNA: TGTGCCAGCAGCTTACTCGGAGCGGGAGGAGGGCAGTTCTTC.

As DNA, the CDR3 is TGTGCCAGCAGTCAACAGGGGGCTGGGAACACTGAAGCTTTCTTT. It yields the protein CASSQQGAGNTEAFF. J is TRBJ1-1 and V is TRBV28, with 9 bases identical to TRBD1. V dropped 5 bases and J dropped 1; count of bases not matched to a gene: 5. CDR3 size: 15 residues. CDR1 and CDR2 from the germline V gene are MDHEN and SYDVKM.

The chain combines TRBV3-1 (or the pseudogene TRBV3-2) with TRBJ1-2; 8 nucleotides match TRBD1. The CDR3 totals 17 residues. CDR1 is LGHDT and CDR2 is YNNKEL in the germline V gene (reference sequence). V shed 5 bases, J shed 5 bases, and the junction held 16 bases outside the gene matches. The CDR3 is CASSLRTGRRGSYGYTF. CDR3 nucleotides: TGTGCCAGCAGCTTACGGACAGGGAGAAGAGGCAGTTATGGCTACACCTTC.

This chain uses TRBV9 with TRBJ2-3, with 7 positions matching TRBD1. The J segment lost 2 bases and the V segment lost 3 bases, leaving 6 bases of the junction unmatched. The CDR3 length is 15 residues. CDR1 SGDLS and CDR2 YYNGEE come from the germline V gene. The CDR3 DNA reads TGTGCCAGCAGCGCACAGGGGATAAACACAGATACGCAGTATTTT. It encodes CASSAQGINTDTQYF.

In DNA form, the CDR3 reads TGTGCCAGTAAACCTACTGCGGCTAGCGGGTCCCACGAGCAGTACTTC. Translated, it gives CASKPTAASGSHEQYF. The V gene is TRBV19, the J gene TRBJ2-7; TRBD2 matches at 8 bases. The length of the CDR3 is 16 residues. The germline CDR1 and CDR2 sequences are LNHDA and SQIVND (reference sequence). V trimming: 7 bases; J trimming: 5 bases; junction bases outside the gene matches: 16.

V gene TRBV2 combines with J gene TRBJ2-1, with 9 bases identical to TRBD2. Germline assignment: CDR1 SNHLY and CDR2 FYNNEI. V was pared by 6 bases and J by 8 bases, with 5 bases of the junction left unmatched. The CDR3 has 13 residues. This CDR3 reads CASRTSGRDEQFF. The CDR3 DNA is TGTGCCAGCAGGACTAGCGGACGGGATGAGCAGTTCTTC.

This clone was recorded only once. The gene calls are TRBV18 and TRBJ1-1; 8 bases match TRBD1. Per the germline V gene, CDR1 is KGHSH and CDR2 is LQKENI. Losses at the gene ends were 0 bases for V and 1 base for J; bases not matched to a gene: 1. This CDR3 is 15 amino acids long. The CDR3 sequence is CASSPPDRGNTEAFF. The DNA of the CDR3 is TGTGCCAGCTCACCACCTGACAGGGGGAACACTGAAGCTTTCTTT.

The rearrangement joins TRBV7-9 to TRBJ1-2, with 8 bases that match TRBD1. The CDR3 contains 15 residues. The junction had 4 bases not matched to a gene; V was cut back by 4 bases and J by 0 bases. In germline, CDR1 is SEHNR, CDR2 FQNEAQ (reference sequence). CDR3 sequence (DNA): TGTGCCAGCAGCTCTTGGGACAGGACTAACTATGGCTACACCTTC. It translates to CASSSWDRTNYGYTF.

This clone appeared once. The CDR3 region is CSVRTGGSYNEQFF. CDR3 DNA sequence: TGCAGCGTCCGGACAGGGGGCTCCTACAATGAGCAGTTCTTC. The J gene is TRBJ2-1, the V gene TRBV29-1; 10 nucleotides align to TRBD1. This CDR3 spans 14 amino acids. Germline assignment: CDR1 SQVTM and CDR2 ANQGSEA. V was clipped by 6 bases and J by 0 bases; unmatched bases: 2.

This clone was counted a single time. In DNA, the CDR3 is TGTGCCAGCAGCTTAGAGCGGCGAGATACGCAGTATTTT. This codes for CASSLERRDTQYF. This chain uses TRBV11-1 with TRBJ2-3; the D gene is possibly TRBD2 (5 bases). Germline assignment: CDR1 SGHAT and CDR2 FQDESV (reference sequence). Trimming removed 1 base at V and 5 bases at J, with 7 bases between. The CDR3 sequence is 13 residues long.

The chain couples TRBV6-5 to TRBJ1-3; no firm D call. V was trimmed by 7 bases and J by 3 bases, leaving 13 bases between them. This CDR3 comprises 14 residues. Germline CDR1 reads MNHEY; CDR2 reads SVGAGI. The CDR3 DNA follows: TGTGCCAGCAAGCCGGGAAGGAGTGGAAACACCATATATTTT. Protein sequence: CASKPGRSGNTIYF.